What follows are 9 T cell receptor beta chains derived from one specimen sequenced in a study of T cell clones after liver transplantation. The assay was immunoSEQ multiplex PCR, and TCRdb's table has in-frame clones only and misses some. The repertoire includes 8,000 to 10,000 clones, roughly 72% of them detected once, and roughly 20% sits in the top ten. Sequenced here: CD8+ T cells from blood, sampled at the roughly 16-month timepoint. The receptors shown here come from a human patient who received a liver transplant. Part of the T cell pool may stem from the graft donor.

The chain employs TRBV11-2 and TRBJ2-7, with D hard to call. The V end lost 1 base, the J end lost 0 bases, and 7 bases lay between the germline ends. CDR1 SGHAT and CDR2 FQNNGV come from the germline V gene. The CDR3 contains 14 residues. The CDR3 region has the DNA TGTGCCAGCAGCTTAGGGCAGAGCTCCTACGAGCAGTACGTC. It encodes CASSLGQSSYEQYV.

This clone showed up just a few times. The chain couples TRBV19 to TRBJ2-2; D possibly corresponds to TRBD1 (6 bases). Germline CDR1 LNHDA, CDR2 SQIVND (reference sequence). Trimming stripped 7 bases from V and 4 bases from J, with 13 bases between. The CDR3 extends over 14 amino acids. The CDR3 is CASTATGPTGELFF. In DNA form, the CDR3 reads TGTGCCAGTACTGCGACAGGACCCACCGGGGAGCTGTTTTTT.

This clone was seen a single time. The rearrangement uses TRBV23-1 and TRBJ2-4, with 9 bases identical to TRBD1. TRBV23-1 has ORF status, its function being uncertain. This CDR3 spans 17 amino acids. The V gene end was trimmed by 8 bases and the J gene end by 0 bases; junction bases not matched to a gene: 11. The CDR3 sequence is CASWGQGRSLAKNIQYF. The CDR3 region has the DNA TGCGCCAGCTGGGGACAGGGAAGAAGTTTAGCCAAAAACATTCAGTACTTC.

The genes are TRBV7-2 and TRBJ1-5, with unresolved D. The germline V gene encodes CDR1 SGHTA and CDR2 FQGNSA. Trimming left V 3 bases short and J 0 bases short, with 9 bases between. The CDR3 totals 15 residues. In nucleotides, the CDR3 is TGTGCCAGCAGCTTGGTAGGAAATAGCAATCAGCCCCAGCATTTT. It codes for CASSLVGNSNQPQHF. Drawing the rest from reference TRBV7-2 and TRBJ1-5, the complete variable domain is GAGVSQSPSNKVTEKGKDVELRCDPISGHTALYWYRQSLGQGLEFLIYFQGNSAPDKSGLPSDRFSAERTGGSVSTLTIQRTQQEDSAVYLCASSLVGNSNQPQHFGDGTRLSIL.

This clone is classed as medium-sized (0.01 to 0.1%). The DNA of the CDR3 is TGCGCCAGCAGCCAAGTGCCGGGAGTGGATGAGCAGTTCTTC. Its translation: CASSQVPGVDEQFF. The chain links TRBV4-3 to TRBJ2-1; D is possibly TRBD2 (6 bases). Deletions cut 1 base from V and 8 bases from J, with 12 bases between. The CDR3 is 14 amino acids. Germline values: CDR1 LGHNA, CDR2 YSLEER.

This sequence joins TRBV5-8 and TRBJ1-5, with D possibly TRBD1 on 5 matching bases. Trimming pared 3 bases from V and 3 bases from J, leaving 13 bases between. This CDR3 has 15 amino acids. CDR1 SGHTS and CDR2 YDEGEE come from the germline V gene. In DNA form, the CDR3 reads TGTGCCAGCAGCTGGCCCTGGGACTCCAATCAGCCCCAGCATTTT. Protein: CASSWPWDSNQPQHF.

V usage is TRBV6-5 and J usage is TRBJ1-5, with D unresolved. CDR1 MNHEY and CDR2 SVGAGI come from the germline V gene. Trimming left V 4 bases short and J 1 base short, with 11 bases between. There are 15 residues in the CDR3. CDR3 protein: CASSSYIDSNQPQHF. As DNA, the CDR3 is TGTGCCAGCAGTTCTTACATTGACAGCAATCAGCCCCAGCATTTT.

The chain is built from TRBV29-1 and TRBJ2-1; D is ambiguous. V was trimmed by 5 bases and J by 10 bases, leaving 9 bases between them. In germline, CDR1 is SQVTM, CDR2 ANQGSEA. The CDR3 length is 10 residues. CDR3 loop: CSVLEKEQFF. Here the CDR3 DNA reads TGCAGCGTTCTAGAAAAGGAGCAGTTCTTC.

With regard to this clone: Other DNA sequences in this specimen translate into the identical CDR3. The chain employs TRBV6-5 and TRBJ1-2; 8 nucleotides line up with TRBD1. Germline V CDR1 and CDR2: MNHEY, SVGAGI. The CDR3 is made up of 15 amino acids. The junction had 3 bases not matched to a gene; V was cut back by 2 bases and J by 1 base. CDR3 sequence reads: CASSYGTGLNYGYTF. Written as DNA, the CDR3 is TGTGCCAGCAGTTACGGGACAGGCCTTAACTATGGCTACACCTTC.